The 22 T cell receptor beta chains presented below share a single source sample, sequenced in a study of Japanese encephalitis immunity and Zika vaccine responses (dated by TCRdb to the early 2020s). PBMCs were labeled with CellTrace CFSE and were cultured for under 7 days in RPMI containing about 8% human serum plus peptide pools at about 1 ug/mL each. Unfixed proliferating CD4 T cells were sorted on a BD FACSAria as live CD56-CD19-CD16-CD3+CD4+ CFSE-low cells. The library was obtained by 5' RACE. Sequencing relied on an Illumina MiSeq. TCRdb reanalyzed the raw reads on its own, using fastp at Q25 for trimming and MiXCR for clone calling, and kept in-frame beta chains. Each entry merges the rows of one CDR3 protein and shows their most common DNA and genes. For this sample there are approximately 300 distinct CDR3 sequences; roughly 4.5% appear just once. 40% of the sample is in the top ten clones.

This material consisted of antigen-activated CD4+ T cells from blood, cultured, taken during a Zika inactivated vaccine study. The receptors here all came from an adult woman who received an inactivated Zika virus vaccine.

This clonotype is classed as medium-sized (0.01 to 0.1%). V is TRBV12-5 and J is TRBJ1-5; D gene uncertain. The CDR3 covers 13 residues. Trimming stripped 3 bases from V and 4 bases from J, with 7 bases between. Germline V gives CDR1 LGHNT, CDR2 FRNRAP. DNA for the CDR3: TGTGCTAGTGGTTTCGTCGAGAATCAGCCCCAGCATTTT. It encodes CASGFVENQPQHF.

In this sample, this clonotype is large (0.1 to 1%). The chain uses TRBV7-8 and TRBJ1-3; no reliable D call. V was cut by 4 bases and J by 0 bases, with 19 bases left in between. This CDR3 has 18 residues. CDR1 is SGHVS and CDR2 is FQNEAQ in the germline V gene. In DNA form, the CDR3 reads TGTGCCAGCAGCTCCAGAGACTCTACAGCGGACTCTGGAAACACCATATATTTT. As protein: CASSSRDSTADSGNTIYF.

By sample share, this clonotype is large. The chain employs TRBV18 and TRBJ2-7, with D maybe TRBD1 (5 bases). V was cut by 3 bases and J by 6 bases, with 18 bases left in between. This CDR3 contains 15 residues. Germline-derived CDR1 and CDR2 are KGHSH and LQKENI. DNA for the CDR3: TGTGCCAGCTCACCGAACTGGGGCCCCCAGGGCGAGCAGTACTTC. Its translation is CASSPNWGPQGEQYF.

This clonotype was recorded at least ten times. The J gene is TRBJ1-1, the V gene TRBV19; D is unresolved. This CDR3 contains 13 residues. Germline values: CDR1 LNHDA, CDR2 SQIVND (reference sequence). V was trimmed by 7 bases and J by 1 base, leaving 10 bases between them. CDR3 loop: CASKRPGNTEAFF. Here the CDR3 DNA reads TGTGCCAGTAAACGACCTGGGAACACTGAAGCTTTCTTT.

Judged by abundance, this clonotype is medium-sized. The chain links TRBV5-6 to TRBJ2-3, with 7 bases aligning to TRBD1. Looked up from germline, CDR1 is SGHDT and CDR2 is YYEEEE. J gave up 0 bases and V 1 base, and 8 bases lay outside the gene matches. CDR3 length equals 17 residues. CDR3 sequence reads: CASSLRDSGSSTDTQYF. DNA for the CDR3: TGTGCCAGCAGCTTGCGGGACAGTGGTTCTAGCACAGATACGCAGTATTTT. Drawing the rest from reference TRBV5-6 and TRBJ2-3, the complete variable domain is DAGVTQSPTHLIKTRGQQVTLRCSPKSGHDTVSWYQQALGQGPQFIFQYYEEEERQRGNFPDRFSGHQFPNYSSELNVNALLLGDSALYLCASSLRDSGSSTDTQYFGPGTRLTVL.

By its share, this clonotype is large. This chain connects TRBV11-2 to TRBJ2-2; D gene uncertain. Germline assignment: CDR1 SGHAT and CDR2 FQNNGV. V was trimmed by 7 bases and J by 0 bases, leaving 9 bases between them. The CDR3 has 14 amino acids. This CDR3 is CASTEEPNTGELFF. The CDR3 bases are TGTGCCAGCACCGAGGAGCCGAACACCGGGGAGCTGTTTTTT.

This clonotype is deemed medium-sized. The genes are TRBV20-1 and TRBJ2-3; the D gene is possibly TRBD2 (5 bases). Germline V gene data show CDR1 as DFQATT and CDR2 as SNEGSKA (reference sequence). V lost 3 bases, J lost 2 bases, and 18 bases lay in between. The CDR3 runs 16 residues. This CDR3 reads CSASASRWELTDTQYF. CDR3 DNA: TGCAGTGCTAGCGCCTCTAGGTGGGAGCTCACAGATACGCAGTATTTT.

This clonotype is judged large. The chain employs TRBV6-6 and TRBJ1-1; D unresolved. This CDR3 comprises 11 residues. The germline V gene has CDR1 MNHNY and CDR2 SVGAGI (reference sequence). Trimming took off 6 bases at V and 8 bases at J, with 10 bases between the two ends. CDR3 DNA: TGTGCCAGCAGCCCGGTAGGGGAAGCTTTCTTT. As protein: CASSPVGEAFF.

Sample share makes this clonotype large. The rearrangement uses TRBV18 and TRBJ1-1; possibly TRBD1 for D (5 bases). Germline V gene lookup returns CDR1 KGHSH and CDR2 LQKENI. The CDR3 runs to 13 residues. V was shortened by 2 bases and J by 1 base, with 5 bases between the two germline ends. The chain's CDR3 is CASSPGGNTEAFF. In DNA form, the CDR3 reads TGTGCCAGCTCACCAGGGGGGAACACTGAAGCTTTCTTT.

By share of the sample, this clonotype is large. V and J are TRBV5-1 and TRBJ1-1; D remains unclear. Germline V lookup: CDR1 SGHRS, CDR2 YFSETQ. CDR3 length: 13 residues. With 5 bases removed from V and 0 bases from J, the gap between germline ends came to 8 bases. CDR3: CASRQFMNTEAFF. The CDR3 bases are TGCGCCAGCAGGCAGTTCATGAACACTGAAGCTTTCTTT.

This clonotype is judged large. The V call is TRBV6-5, the J call TRBJ2-1; maybe TRBD1 (6 bases). Germline V CDR1 and CDR2: MNHEY, SVGAGI. V dropped 6 bases and J dropped 9 bases, with 24 bases sitting between them. The CDR3 runs 16 residues. CDR3 loop: CASRGTGQFRGAEQFF. Here the CDR3 DNA reads TGTGCCAGCAGAGGGACCGGTCAATTCAGGGGCGCTGAGCAGTTCTTC.

This clonotype is medium-sized in the sample. The chain joins TRBV7-2 to TRBJ2-1; D not resolved. Germline V gene lookup returns CDR1 SGHTA and CDR2 FQGNSA. V lost 5 bases to trimming and J lost 0 bases, with 20 bases between them. The CDR3 has 18 residues. The CDR3 DNA follows: TGTGCCAGCAGCCAACGTCTTGACCGTTATAGCTCCTACAATGAGCAGTTCTTC. It is translated as CASSQRLDRYSSYNEQFF.

This clonotype is large by share. The chain links TRBV4-3 to TRBJ1-1, with D possibly TRBD1 on 5 matching bases. The V and J ends lost 1 base and 5 bases respectively, with 11 bases between them. The CDR3 sequence is 14 residues long. Germline values: CDR1 LGHNA, CDR2 YSLEER. The CDR3 DNA reads as TGCGCCAGCAGCCAAGTAAATGCAGGGACTGAAGCTTTCTTT. Its translation is CASSQVNAGTEAFF.

This clonotype is large (0.1 to 1%) within its sample. The chain uses TRBV4-1 and TRBJ1-3; TRBD1 matches at 7 bases. Germline-derived CDR1 and CDR2 are MGHRA and YSYEKL. The CDR3 is made up of 16 amino acids. The V and J ends lost 4 bases and 5 bases, in that order; junction bases with no gene match: 11. The CDR3 loop reads CASSLAGGTARNTIYF. DNA for the CDR3: TGCGCCAGCAGCCTCGCCGGTGGGACAGCTCGAAACACCATATATTTT.

This clonotype was seen at least ten times. The rearrangement uses TRBV4-3 and TRBJ1-1; a possible D gene is TRBD1 (6 bases). Deletions cut 0 bases from V and 5 bases from J, with 19 bases between. Germline V gives CDR1 LGHNA, CDR2 YSLEER. CDR3 size: 17 residues. The CDR3: CASSQEMEQGGRTEAFF. As DNA, the CDR3 is TGCGCCAGCAGCCAAGAAATGGAACAGGGTGGTAGGACTGAAGCTTTCTTT.

This clonotype ranks as medium-sized. The chain carries TRBV5-1 and TRBJ2-3; D is perhaps TRBD1 (5 bases). This CDR3 comprises 18 residues. V was shortened by 4 bases and J by 1 base, with 22 bases between the two germline ends. The germline V gene encodes CDR1 SGHRS and CDR2 YFSETQ. CDR3 nucleotides: TGCGCCAGCAGCCCGGTGGGGTCCAGGGTCCGAGGCACAGATACGCAGTATTTT. Protein: CASSPVGSRVRGTDTQYF. The full variable domain, completed using reference TRBV5-1 and TRBJ2-3, is KAGVTQTPRYLIKTRGQQVTLSCSPISGHRSVSWYQQTPGQGLQFLFEYFSETQRNKGNFPGRFSGRQFSNSRSEMNVSTLELGDSALYLCASSPVGSRVRGTDTQYFGPGTRLTVL.

This clonotype is labeled as large. V is TRBV18 and J is TRBJ1-1, with 7 nucleotides matching TRBD1. Looked up from germline, CDR1 is KGHSH and CDR2 is LQKENI. V gave up 3 bases and J gave up 6 bases; unmatched junction bases: 1. There are 12 residues in the CDR3. The CDR3: CASSPQGAEAFF. CDR3 nucleotides: TGTGCCAGCTCACCCCAGGGGGCTGAAGCTTTCTTT.

This clonotype is labeled medium-sized. The chain combines TRBV24-1 with TRBJ2-3; D is ambiguous. The germline V gene encodes CDR1 KGHDR and CDR2 SFDVKD. The CDR3 consists of 16 residues. Trimming pared 5 bases from V and 0 bases from J, leaving 14 bases between. CDR3 DNA sequence: TGTGCCACCAGTGTACGCGGACGGCTTAGCACAGATACGCAGTATTTT. Residues: CATSVRGRLSTDTQYF.

This clonotype is categorized as medium-sized. This chain links TRBV6-1 with TRBJ1-1; D is unclear. CDR1 is MNHNS, CDR2 SASEGT, per germline. This CDR3 has 14 amino acids. Trimming cost V 6 bases and J 0 bases, with 11 bases left between them. This CDR3 reads CASRLPNLNTEAFF. DNA for the CDR3: TGTGCCAGCAGACTCCCGAATCTGAACACTGAAGCTTTCTTT.

This clonotype is deemed large (0.1 to 1%). J is TRBJ2-1 and V is TRBV4-3; D remains unclear. CDR3 length equals 11 residues. Germline V gives CDR1 LGHNA, CDR2 YSLEER. The V gene lost 4 bases and the J gene lost 5 bases, with 3 bases spanning the gap. The CDR3 region is CASSLDNEQFF. In DNA form, the CDR3 reads TGCGCCAGCAGCCTTGACAATGAGCAGTTCTTC.

By share, this clonotype counts as large. The chain uses TRBV5-1 and TRBJ2-5, with D possibly TRBD1 on 5 matching bases. This CDR3 contains 14 residues. Between the trimmed V and J ends, which lost 4 bases and 5 bases, there was a span of 15 bases. Germline lookup yields CDR1 SGHRS and CDR2 YFSETQ. DNA of the CDR3: TGCGCCAGCAGCCTGGGGCGAGCCGCGGAGACCCAGTACTTC. Protein product: CASSLGRAAETQYF.

This clonotype is classed as medium-sized. The CDR3 region has the DNA TGTGCCAGCAGTTCTACAGGGGGCGCAGCTTTCTTT. The encoded protein is CASSSTGGAAFF. The chain recombines TRBV12-3 or TRBV12-4 with TRBJ1-1, with 9 bases identical to TRBD1. V shed 4 bases, J shed 10 bases, and the junction held 4 bases outside the gene matches. The CDR3 has 12 residues.